This passage covers 31 T cell receptor beta chains from one sample sequenced in a study of CD8 T cells in ankylosing spondylitis. MiXCR was run by TCRdb on the 5' RACE reads, yielding one entry per CDR3 protein. The repertoire consists of 50,000 to 65,000 distinct CDR3 sequences, with 6.5% to 9% occurring once and the leading ten covering around 8.5%. The sequencing sample was made of blood, either unsorted or a sorted T cell fraction (not recorded which). These receptors were taken from a female donor with ankylosing spondylitis or in good health (not recorded which).

As concerns this clonotype: A much larger clonotype is one base distant, so this may be a read error. The genes are TRBV14 and TRBJ2-6; unclear D gene. The germline gives CDR1 SGHDN, CDR2 FVKESK. This CDR3 is built from 15 residues. For the CDR3, the DNA is TGTGCCGGCAGCCCGAGGTATACTGGGGCCAACGTCCTGACTTTC. Translated, it gives CAGSPRYTGANVLTF.

The chain links TRBV11-2 to TRBJ1-2; 10 bases align to TRBD1. CDR3 length equals 16 residues. The junction had 5 bases not matched to a gene; V was cut back by 0 bases and J by 4 bases. Germline V gene lookup returns CDR1 SGHAT and CDR2 FQNNGV. The CDR3 is CASSLDPRTGGYGYTF. As DNA, the CDR3 is TGTGCCAGCAGCTTAGATCCCCGGACAGGGGGCTATGGCTACACCTTC.

This clonotype was counted many times. The chain links TRBV5-1 to TRBJ2-3; no firm D call. Germline CDR1 is SGHRS and CDR2 is YFSETQ. The CDR3 contains 14 residues. Trimming removed 3 bases at V and 0 bases at J, with 8 bases between. The CDR3 spells CASSSATSTDTQYF. CDR3 DNA sequence: TGCGCCAGCAGCTCGGCAACTAGCACAGATACGCAGTATTTT.

This clonotype was counted ten times or more. V gene TRBV5-5 combines with J gene TRBJ2-1; tentatively, D is TRBD1 or TRBD2 (5 bases each). The CDR3 loop spans 16 amino acids. Trimming pared 0 bases from V and 5 bases from J, leaving 15 bases between. The germline gives CDR1 SGHKS, CDR2 YYEKEE (reference sequence). CDR3 DNA sequence: TGTGCCAGCAGCTTGGGCCCCCGGGGCGCCCACAATGAGCAGTTCTTC. As protein: CASSLGPRGAHNEQFF.

V gene TRBV18 combines with J gene TRBJ1-2, with D maybe TRBD1 (5 bases). This CDR3 comprises 14 residues. Germline CDR1 KGHSH, CDR2 LQKENI. V shed 3 bases and J shed 6 bases, with 14 bases lying between them. The CDR3 is CASSPGDPRDGYTF. DNA of the CDR3: TGTGCCAGCTCACCGGGGGACCCAAGAGATGGCTACACCTTC.

This clonotype has at least ten counts. The V and J genes are TRBV29-1 and TRBJ1-4; D ambiguous. This CDR3 comprises 13 residues. Germline V gene lookup returns CDR1 SQVTM and CDR2 ANQGSEA. The germline V and J ends were trimmed by 4 bases and 7 bases, with 13 bases remaining between them. The CDR3 DNA reads TGCAGCGTTGGGGCAGTGGCTACTGAAAAACTGTTTTTT. It translates to CSVGAVATEKLFF. The variable domain in full, with the rest retrieved from reference TRBV29-1 and TRBJ1-4, is SAVISQKPSRDICQRGTSLTIQCQVDSQVTMMFWYRQQPGQSLTLIATANQGSEATYESGFVIDKFPISRPNLTFSTLTVSNMSPEDSSIYLCSVGAVATEKLFFGSGTQLSVL.

The rearrangement links TRBV4-2 to TRBJ1-2, with no clear D. The CDR3 length is 16 residues. Trimming pared 1 base from V and 1 base from J, leaving 13 bases between. CDR1 LGHNA and CDR2 YNFKEQ come from the germline V gene. The chain's CDR3 is CASSQVATLNNYGYTF. CDR3 nucleotides: TGTGCCAGCAGCCAAGTGGCGACACTTAATAACTATGGCTACACCTTC.

This clonotype was counted ten times or more. This CDR3 reads CASSFGAGGEAFF. Written as DNA, the CDR3 is TGCGCCAGCAGCTTTGGAGCTGGGGGTGAAGCTTTCTTT. This chain uses TRBV5-1 with TRBJ1-1, with a possible D match to TRBD1 (5 bases). The V end lost 2 bases, the J end lost 7 bases, and 12 bases lay between the germline ends. CDR1 is SGHRS and CDR2 is YFSETQ in the germline V gene. CDR3 length equals 13 residues.

This clonotype was recorded many times. V is TRBV5-1 and J is TRBJ1-1; D remains unclear. CDR3 length: 14 residues. Germline loops: CDR1 SGHRS, CDR2 YFSETQ. The V end lost 0 bases, the J end lost 4 bases, and 10 bases lay between the germline ends. The CDR3 sequence: CASSLAWGSTEAFF. The CDR3 nucleotides read TGCGCCAGCAGCTTGGCGTGGGGTAGCACTGAAGCTTTCTTT.

This clonotype was seen repeatedly, ten times or more. The genes are TRBV5-1 and TRBJ1-1, with D possibly TRBD1 on 5 matching bases. V lost 1 base and J lost 4, with 8 bases in between. Per germline, CDR1 SGHRS and CDR2 YFSETQ. This CDR3 spans 13 amino acids. In nucleotides, the CDR3 is TGCGCCAGCAGCTTGACAGGACGCACTGAAGCTTTCTTT. It encodes CASSLTGRTEAFF.

This clonotype appeared many times. The J gene is TRBJ1-4, the V gene TRBV3-1, with D possibly matching TRBD1 (5 bases). Germline V gives CDR1 LGHDT, CDR2 YNNKEL (reference sequence). The CDR3 runs 15 residues. With 6 bases removed from V and 7 bases from J, the gap between germline ends came to 18 bases. CDR3 loop: CASSRPGRVSEKLFF. In nucleotides, the CDR3 is TGTGCCAGCAGTCGTCCGGGACGGGTTAGTGAAAAACTGTTTTTT. Using reference TRBV3-1 and TRBJ1-4 for the parts outside the CDR3, the full variable domain is DTAVSQTPKYLVTQMGNDKSIKCEQNLGHDTMYWYKQDSKKFLKIMFSYNNKELIINETVPNRFSPKSPDKAHLNLHINSLELGDSAVYFCASSRPGRVSEKLFFGSGTQLSVL.

This clonotype was observed at least ten times. The chain combines TRBV9 with TRBJ2-2, with TRBD2 as a possible D gene (5 bases). The CDR3 has 15 residues. Germline V gives CDR1 SGDLS, CDR2 YYNGEE. V was pared by 0 bases and J by 3 bases, with 9 bases between. The CDR3 bases are TGTGCCAGCAGCGTAGGTGGAGGCGACACCGGGGAGCTGTTTTTT. Residues: CASSVGGGDTGELFF.

This clonotype was detected ten times or more. The genes are TRBV12-3 or TRBV12-4 and TRBJ2-2; perhaps TRBD1 as D (6 bases). V was clipped by 1 base and J by 2 bases, with 8 bases between them. The length of the CDR3 is 15 residues. The CDR3 DNA reads as TGTGCCAGCAGTTTAGACAGGGTCAACACCGGGGAGCTGTTTTTT. Translated, it gives CASSLDRVNTGELFF.

This clonotype was recorded many times. The rearrangement joins TRBV15 to TRBJ1-2; TRBD1 agrees at 7 bases. The germline gives CDR1 LNHNV, CDR2 YYDKDF (reference sequence). This CDR3 is 14 amino acids long. Unmatched junction bases numbered 8, after V lost 6 bases and J lost 4 bases. The CDR3 protein is CATRSTGQLYGYTF. The CDR3 DNA reads as TGTGCCACCAGGAGTACGGGACAGCTCTATGGCTACACCTTC. The variable domain in full, with the rest retrieved from reference TRBV15 and TRBJ1-2, is DAMVIQNPRYQVTQFGKPVTLSCSQTLNHNVMYWYQQKSSQAPKLLFHYYDKDFNNEADTPDNFQSRRPNTSFCFLDIRSPGLGDTAMYLCATRSTGQLYGYTFGSGTRLTVV.

This clonotype was seen repeatedly, ten times or more. The rearrangement joins TRBV7-3 to TRBJ1-1; D is perhaps TRBD1 (5 bases). CDR3 size: 13 residues. Between the trimmed V and J ends, which lost 5 bases and 4 bases, there was a span of 11 bases. Germline CDR1 reads SGHTA; CDR2 reads FQGTGA. The CDR3 protein is CASSQGPSTEAFF. DNA for the CDR3: TGTGCCAGCAGCCAGGGACCGAGCACTGAAGCTTTCTTT.

This clonotype occurred many times. Germline and junction disagree at one end, which may indicate a read error. The chain recombines TRBV7-7 with TRBJ1-3; unclear D gene. Germline CDR1 and CDR2: SSHAT and FNYEAQ (reference sequence). The CDR3 contains 13 residues. This CDR3 is CASSSTRLSTIYF. DNA of the CDR3: TGTGCTAGCAGCTCGACTCGTCTGAGCACCATATATTTT.

This chain uses TRBV24-1 with TRBJ2-3; 10 bases agree with TRBD1. The trim removed 3 bases at V and 4 bases at J, leaving 3 bases unmatched. The CDR3 length is 15 residues. Germline CDR1 is KGHDR and CDR2 is SFDVKD. The CDR3 region is CATSDTGTGADTQYF. The CDR3 DNA reads TGTGCCACCAGTGATACCGGGACAGGGGCAGATACGCAGTATTTT.

This clonotype has at least ten counts. The chain is built from TRBV6-1 and TRBJ2-3; D is unclear. V lost 5 bases and J lost 4, with 16 bases in between. This CDR3 comprises 15 residues. Germline assignment: CDR1 MNHNS and CDR2 SASEGT. The CDR3 loop is CASSQAGIMADTQYF. Written as DNA, the CDR3 is TGTGCCAGCAGTCAGGCTGGTATTATGGCAGATACGCAGTATTTT.

The genes are TRBV3-1 and TRBJ2-5; D unresolved. Looked up from germline, CDR1 is LGHDT and CDR2 is YNNKEL (reference sequence). Trimming cost V 1 base and J 4 bases, with 10 bases left between them. The CDR3 loop spans 14 amino acids. The CDR3 DNA reads TGTGCCAGCAGCCAAGGGCCTGCCAGAGAGACCCAGTACTTC. This encodes CASSQGPARETQYF.

This clonotype occurred many times. The genes are TRBV29-1 and TRBJ1-1; D gene ambiguous. V lost 7 bases, J lost 3 bases, and 15 bases lay in between. Germline CDR1 and CDR2: SQVTM and ANQGSEA. CDR3 size: 13 residues. Written as DNA, the CDR3 is TGCAGCGCCGACGAGGGAAGGTACACTGAAGCTTTCTTT. This sequence encodes CSADEGRYTEAFF.

This clonotype appeared many times. The chain combines TRBV12-3 or TRBV12-4 with TRBJ1-2; TRBD1 aligns across 9 bases. V lost 6 bases to trimming and J lost 7 bases; unmatched junction nucleotides: 9. The CDR3 is made up of 14 amino acids. The CDR3 reads CASSLTGGLGGYTF. The CDR3 DNA reads as TGTGCCAGCAGCCTAACAGGGGGCCTTGGTGGCTACACCTTC.

This clonotype was seen many times. V and J are TRBV29-1 and TRBJ1-2, with D possibly TRBD1 on 5 matching bases. V lost 2 bases to trimming and J lost 6 bases, with 13 bases between them. CDR1 and CDR2 (germline): SQVTM, ANQGSEA. The CDR3 runs to 13 residues. The CDR3 DNA reads as TGCAGCGTTGAAACCAGGGATCAGCATGGCTACACCTTC. Residues: CSVETRDQHGYTF.

This clonotype was seen at least ten times. This chain uses TRBV29-1 with TRBJ1-1; perhaps TRBD1 as D (5 bases). The length of the CDR3 is 14 residues. Germline V CDR1 and CDR2: SQVTM, ANQGSEA. V was pared by 7 bases and J by 3 bases, with 18 bases between. CDR3 nucleotide sequence: TGCAGCGCTTACAGGCTCCCGAGTGACACTGAAGCTTTCTTT. Residues: CSAYRLPSDTEAFF.

This clonotype has at least ten counts. The J gene is TRBJ2-7, the V gene TRBV20-1; 8 nucleotides agree with TRBD1. The length of the CDR3 is 16 residues. J lost 4 bases, V lost 5 bases, and 16 bases had no gene match. Germline CDR1 DFQATT, CDR2 SNEGSKA (reference sequence). The DNA of the CDR3 is TGCAGTGCTCCCTTTTCTTCAATCCGGGACAGGTACGAGCAGTACTTC. As protein: CSAPFSSIRDRYEQYF.

This clonotype was seen repeatedly, ten times or more. J is TRBJ1-5 and V is TRBV20-1; D gene unclear. CDR3 length equals 15 residues. Trimming shortened V by 6 bases and J by 5 bases, and 20 bases separated the two germline ends. Germline V gives CDR1 DFQATT, CDR2 SNEGSKA (reference sequence). The CDR3 bases are TGCAGTGCCCGAGCCGACGGATTCGGGGATCAGCCCCAGCATTTT. Translation gives CSARADGFGDQPQHF.

This clonotype was recorded many times. CDR3 amino acids: CAWRGRLNRDYGYTF. The CDR3 nucleotides read TGTGCCTGGAGGGGTCGGCTTAACCGGGACTATGGCTACACCTTC. V and J are TRBV30 and TRBJ1-2; D remains ambiguous. The V gene's germline CDR1 is GTSNPN and CDR2 SVGIG (reference sequence). The CDR3 covers 15 residues. Trimming left V 3 bases short and J 3 bases short, with 17 bases between.

This clonotype was seen at least ten times. This chain uses TRBV5-5 with TRBJ1-2; 9 bases are shared with TRBD1. The CDR3 covers 17 residues. The V segment lost 0 bases and the J segment 8 bases; nucleotides outside the gene matches: 14. Germline lookup yields CDR1 SGHKS and CDR2 YYEKEE (reference sequence). The CDR3 DNA sequence: TGTGCCAGCAGCTTGGCCCCATCGGGACAGGGTTCGGAGGGCTACACCTTC. Translated, it gives CASSLAPSGQGSEGYTF.

This clonotype has at least ten counts. The chain recombines TRBV12-3 or TRBV12-4 with TRBJ2-1; 13 bases line up with TRBD2. CDR3 length: 15 amino acids. The V segment lost 3 bases and the J segment 8 bases; nucleotides outside the gene matches: 4. As DNA, the CDR3 is TGTGCCAGCAGTTTGGGACTAGCGGGGCGTCATGAGCAGTTCTTC. This codes for CASSLGLAGRHEQFF.

This clonotype was recorded at least ten times. This chain links TRBV11-2 with TRBJ1-3, with D maybe TRBD1 (5 bases). This CDR3 comprises 16 residues. Trimming left V 5 bases short and J 0 bases short, with 14 bases between. Germline CDR1 is SGHAT and CDR2 is FQNNGV. For the CDR3, the DNA is TGTGCCAGCAGCCTACGACAGATGAGCTCTGGAAACACCATATATTTT. As protein: CASSLRQMSSGNTIYF.

This clonotype was detected ten times or more. The chain carries TRBV12-3 or TRBV12-4 and TRBJ1-3, with 7 nucleotides matching TRBD1. This CDR3 has 15 amino acids. J gave up 4 bases and V 6 bases, and 9 bases lay outside the gene matches. The CDR3: CASSPPGQLGNTIYF. CDR3 in DNA: TGTGCCAGCAGCCCGCCGGGACAGCTCGGAAACACCATATATTTT.

This clonotype was detected many times. This CDR3 reads CASGRLDKQYV. DNA of the CDR3: TGTGCCAGCGGTAGACTGGACAAGCAGTACGTC. This chain connects TRBV6-5 to TRBJ2-7; tentatively, D is TRBD1 (5 bases). V was shortened by 8 bases and J by 8 bases, with 13 bases between the two germline ends. The CDR3 extends over 11 amino acids. Germline CDR1 and CDR2: MNHEY and SVGAGI.